The rows below give T cell receptor beta chains drawn from one sample of a study of blood T cells in healthy people across ages. Each CDR3 protein is one row after TCRdb ran MiXCR on the 5' RACE reads. The sample has over 700,000 distinct CDR3 sequences, around 25% seen once. Separately, the same data were catalogued under a study of T cells of mothers and their children.

Specimen: blood. The receptors originated from a boy aged 5 to 17 in good health. Both conserved end residues are part of each CDR3. Fields, in order: J gene, clone size, V gene, CDR3 length, D gene, CDR3 protein, CDR3 DNA. The D gene is left open where the match is weak. Part of the rows lack a size; the others show once, few, many or a class for expanded clones.

TRBJ2-3 | few | TRBV2 | 16 | - | CASSEFGAASTDTQYF | TGTGCCAGCAGTGAATTCGGGGCAGCTAGCACAGATACGCAGTATTTT
TRBJ2-5 | - | TRBV20-1 | 13 | TRBD1 | CSAPDRVQETQYF | TGCAGTGCCCCCGACAGGGTGCAAGAGACCCAGTACTTC
TRBJ1-2 | - | TRBV29-1 | 15 | TRBD1 | CSVEAAGQANYGYTF | TGCAGCGTTGAAGCGGCCGGACAGGCGAACTATGGCTACACCTTC
TRBJ2-7 | - | TRBV3-1 | 14 | - | CASSPRVWMYEQYF | TGTGCCAGCAGCCCTAGGGTTTGGATGTACGAGCAGTACTTC
TRBJ2-7 | many | TRBV29-1 | 13 | TRBD2 | CSVPGTSSYEQYF | TGCAGCGTTCCCGGGACTAGCTCCTACGAGCAGTACTTC
TRBJ1-2 | - | TRBV28 | 14 | - | CASSFQGNLYGYTF | TGTGCCAGCAGTTTCCAGGGAAATCTCTATGGCTACACCTTC
TRBJ2-7 | - | TRBV12-3/TRBV12-4 | 14 | - | CASSFEGFDYEQYF | TGTGCCAGCAGTTTCGAGGGGTTTGACTACGAGCAGTACTTC
TRBJ2-1 | - | TRBV5-1 | 15 | TRBD2 | CASSFLSSGSYEQFF | TGCGCCAGCAGCTTTTTGAGTAGCGGGAGCTATGAGCAGTTCTTC
TRBJ1-1 | few | TRBV9 | 13 | TRBD1 | CASSAGTGDVAFF | TGTGCCAGCAGCGCCGGAACAGGGGATGTTGCTTTCTTT
TRBJ1-2 | - | TRBV6-1 | 16 | TRBD1 | CASSEAGGGINYGYTF | TGTGCCAGCAGTGAAGCAGGAGGGGGCATAAACTATGGCTACACCTTC
TRBJ1-1 | few | TRBV19 | 14 | - | CASIGRALNTEAFF | TGTGCCAGTATAGGTAGGGCGTTGAACACTGAAGCTTTCTTT
TRBJ2-4 | - | TRBV12-3/TRBV12-4 | 14 | - | CASSSSIAKNIQYF | TGTGCCAGCAGTTCGTCGATAGCCAAAAACATTCAGTACTTC
TRBJ2-5 | - | TRBV5-1 | 16 | - | CASSLVTGTQQETQYF | TGCGCCAGCAGCCTAGTCACCGGGACGCAGCAAGAGACCCAGTACTTC
TRBJ2-1 | few | TRBV20-1 | 12 | - | CSAIVGLNEQFF | TGCAGTGCCATAGTCGGCCTTAATGAGCAGTTCTTC
TRBJ2-3 | few | TRBV7-2 | 17 | TRBD2 | CASSLFSSGGALDTQYF | TGTGCCAGCAGCTTATTCTCTAGCGGGGGGGCATTAGATACGCAGTATTTT
TRBJ1-2 | few | TRBV16 | 13 | - | CASSQGVYYGYTF | TGTGCCAGCAGCCAGGGGGTGTACTATGGCTACACCTTC
TRBJ2-3 | - | TRBV3-1 | 15 | - | CASSQESDRLYTQYF | TGTGCCAGCAGCCAAGAGTCGGACAGACTTTATACGCAGTATTTT
TRBJ2-3 | few | TRBV10-3 | 15 | - | CAISDPGLQTDTQYF | TGTGCCATCAGTGACCCGGGACTCCAAACAGATACGCAGTATTTT
TRBJ2-3 | few | TRBV5-1 | 15 | TRBD2 | CASSLSGGYGDTQYF | TGCGCCAGCAGCTTGTCGGGGGGGTATGGAGATACGCAGTATTTT
TRBJ2-7 | - | TRBV15 | 13 | TRBD1 | CATGRDRVFEQYF | TGTGCCACCGGCCGGGACAGGGTTTTCGAGCAGTACTTC
TRBJ2-7 | few | TRBV5-1 | 15 | TRBD1 | CASSFTGTDVYEQYF | TGCGCCAGCAGCTTTACTGGGACAGATGTCTACGAGCAGTACTTC
TRBJ2-7 | - | TRBV5-6 | 14 | - | CASSAFISSYEQYF | TGTGCCAGCAGCGCATTTATTAGCTCCTACGAGCAGTACTTC
TRBJ1-2 | few | TRBV2 | 16 | TRBD1 | CASSHPGQGGHYGYTF | TGTGCCAGCAGTCATCCGGGACAGGGGGGCCACTATGGCTACACCTTC
TRBJ2-7 | few | TRBV29-1 | 13 | - | CSVVRTASYEQYF | TGCAGCGTTGTACGCACAGCTTCTTACGAGCAGTACTTC
TRBJ2-1 | - | TRBV12-3/TRBV12-4 | 14 | TRBD2 | CASSFREGMDEQFF | TGTGCCAGCAGTTTCCGGGAGGGCATGGATGAGCAGTTCTTC
TRBJ1-4 | - | TRBV7-9 | 14 | TRBD1 | CASSSGQGAEKLFF | TGTGCCAGCAGCTCCGGACAGGGGGCGGAGAAACTGTTTTTT
TRBJ1-2 | few | TRBV12-3/TRBV12-4 | 13 | - | CASRLLRARGYTF | TGTGCCAGCAGACTCCTCCGGGCGCGAGGCTACACCTTC
TRBJ2-7 | - | TRBV5-1 | 15 | TRBD1 | CASSPNPDRVYEQYF | TGCGCCAGCAGCCCGAATCCCGACAGGGTCTACGAGCAGTACTTC
TRBJ1-6 | few | TRBV19 | 14 | - | CASSIRQGISPLHF | TGTGCCAGTAGTATAAGGCAGGGAATATCACCCCTCCACTTT